This entry lists 30 T cell receptor beta chains sequenced from one sample in a study of cytomegalovirus exposure and HLA in healthy donors. The primer mix had 60 Vbeta and 13 Jbeta primers. The protocol was immunoSEQ multiplex PCR, while the TCRdb copy is restricted to in-frame clones and leaves out a portion. The sample features roughly 69,000 clones, with over 1.5% in its top ten. The specimen sequenced was PBMCs. The receptors shown here come from a woman in her twenties or thirties in good health and CMV-seronegative.

The rearrangement links TRBV14 to TRBJ2-7; 9 nucleotides align to TRBD2. J lost 6 bases, V lost 6 bases, and 3 bases had no gene match. Germline CDR1 and CDR2: SGHDN and FVKESK. CDR3 length equals 12 residues. CDR3 sequence reads: CASRTTSGEQYF. The DNA of the CDR3 is TGTGCCAGCAGAACGACTAGCGGCGAGCAGTACTTC.

This chain connects TRBV9 to TRBJ2-2; TRBD2 is a possible D gene (5 bases). V was shortened by 1 base and J by 5 bases, with 12 bases between the two germline ends. Germline V gene sequence: CDR1 SGDLS, CDR2 YYNGEE. The CDR3 is 15 amino acids. This CDR3 is CASSVSPQRTGELFF. The CDR3 coding sequence is TGTGCCAGCAGCGTATCCCCCCAGCGGACCGGGGAGCTGTTTTTT.

This CDR3 is CASSLGPGVTGTYGYTF. The CDR3 DNA follows: TGTGCCAGCTCACTTGGCCCTGGGGTGACAGGGACCTATGGCTACACCTTC. The rearrangement links TRBV18 to TRBJ1-2; TRBD1 agrees at 7 bases. The V gene's germline CDR1 is KGHSH and CDR2 LQKENI. Trimming cost V 4 bases and J 4 bases; bases outside gene matches: 15. The CDR3 spans 17 residues. Drawing the rest from reference TRBV18 and TRBJ1-2, the complete variable domain is NAGVMQNPRHLVRRRGQEARLRCSPMKGHSHVYWYRQLPEEGLKFMVYLQKENIIDESGMPKERFSAEFPKEGPSILRIQQVVRGDSAAYFCASSLGPGVTGTYGYTFGSGTRLTVV.

The chain joins TRBV7-8 to TRBJ2-5, with a weak D call TRBD1 (8 bases). V gave up 5 bases and J gave up 8 bases, with 18 bases separating them. CDR1 SGHVS and CDR2 FQNEAQ come from the germline V gene. There are 14 residues in the CDR3. The CDR3 nucleotides are TGTGCCAGCAGCCTGACAGGGGAGGGTTATACCCAGTACTTC. This encodes CASSLTGEGYTQYF.

This chain connects TRBV5-6 to TRBJ2-7, with 7 positions matching TRBD1. The CDR3 consists of 14 residues. V gave up 4 bases and J gave up 0 bases; unmatched junction bases: 4. CDR1 is SGHDT and CDR2 is YYEEEE in the germline V gene. This CDR3 reads CASSLGTVSYEQYF. The CDR3 nucleotides read TGTGCCAGCAGCCTCGGGACAGTCTCCTACGAGCAGTACTTC. The variable domain in full, completed from reference TRBV5-6 and TRBJ2-7, reads DAGVTQSPTHLIKTRGQQVTLRCSPKSGHDTVSWYQQALGQGPQFIFQYYEEEERQRGNFPDRFSGHQFPNYSSELNVNALLLGDSALYLCASSLGTVSYEQYFGPGTRLTVT.

This chain links TRBV19 with TRBJ2-7; TRBD1 agrees at 9 bases. The CDR3 is 15 residues long. Looked up from germline, CDR1 is LNHDA and CDR2 is SQIVND (reference sequence). V was pared by 4 bases and J by 6 bases, with 10 bases of the junction left unmatched. In nucleotides, the CDR3 is TGTGCCAGTAGTAACCCCCGGACAGGGGCCTCCGAGCAGTACTTC. Translating it yields CASSNPRTGASEQYF.

This sequence joins TRBV4-3 and TRBJ2-3, with 7 nucleotides matching TRBD2. Germline V lookup: CDR1 LGHNA, CDR2 YSLEER. The CDR3 runs to 15 residues. V was pared by 4 bases and J by 6 bases, with 10 bases of the junction left unmatched. The CDR3 DNA reads as TGCGCCAGCAGCCCCAGGCCGACTAGCTTGGATACGCAGTATTTT. Protein product: CASSPRPTSLDTQYF.

The CDR3 here is CASSGQLAPPGELFF. CDR3 nucleotides: TGTGCCAGCAGCGGACAACTGGCCCCTCCCGGGGAGCTGTTTTTT. The chain couples TRBV9 to TRBJ2-2; no clear D. The CDR3 runs 15 residues. Germline CDR1 SGDLS, CDR2 YYNGEE. V lost 3 bases and J lost 6, with 15 bases in between. Drawing the rest from reference TRBV9 and TRBJ2-2, the complete variable domain is DSGVTQTPKHLITATGQRVTLRCSPRSGDLSVYWYQQSLDQGLQFLIQYYNGEERAKGNILERFSAQQFPDLHSELNLSSLELGDSALYFCASSGQLAPPGELFFGEGSRLTVL.

With regard to this clone: Mismatch with germline at one junction end may stem from a read error. V is TRBV7-7 and J is TRBJ1-1; D may be TRBD1 (6 bases). The CDR3 covers 14 residues. In germline, CDR1 is SSHAT, CDR2 FNYEAQ (reference sequence). The chain's CDR3 is CASSLRPGDTEAFF. CDR3 coding DNA: TGTGCTAGCAGCTTACGGCCAGGGGACACTGAAGCTTTCTTT. The entire variable domain, with the rest obtained from reference TRBV7-7 and TRBJ1-1, is as follows: GAGVSQSPRYKVTKRGQDVTLRCDPISSHATLYWYQQALGQGPEFLTYFNYEAQPDKSGLPSDRFSAERPEGSISTLTIQRTEQRDSAMYRCASSLRPGDTEAFFGQGTRLTVV.

This rearrangement joins TRBV6-5 to TRBJ1-5; TRBD1 is a possible D gene (6 bases). Per the germline V gene, CDR1 is MNHEY and CDR2 is SVGAGI. The CDR3 has 12 amino acids. V was pared by 7 bases and J by 7 bases, with 11 bases between. For the CDR3, the DNA is TGTGCCAGCACAGGGGTAGGCCAGCCCCAGCATTTT. This translates into CASTGVGQPQHF.

This chain uses TRBV11-2 with TRBJ2-7; D perhaps matches TRBD1 (6 bases). The CDR3 contains 14 residues. Germline V CDR1 and CDR2: SGHAT, FQNNGV. The V gene lost 1 base and the J gene lost 1 base, with 8 bases spanning the gap. The CDR3 loop reads CASSLGTGSYEQYF. CDR3 nucleotide sequence: TGTGCCAGCAGCTTAGGCACAGGGTCCTACGAGCAGTACTTC.

The chain has TRBV7-3 and TRBJ2-1, with 8 nucleotides matching TRBD1. V lost 6 bases to trimming and J lost 10 bases; unmatched junction nucleotides: 8. The CDR3 consists of 13 residues. Germline V gene sequence: CDR1 SGHTA, CDR2 FQGTGA. Here the CDR3 reads CASSLPGGREQFF. CDR3 DNA sequence: TGTGCCAGCAGTCTTCCAGGGGGCAGGGAGCAGTTCTTC. Complete variable domain (other parts from reference TRBV7-3 and TRBJ2-1): GAGVSQTPSNKVTEKGKYVELRCDPISGHTALYWYRQSLGQGPEFLIYFQGTGAADDSGLPNDRFFAVRPEGSVSTLKIQRTERGDSAVYLCASSLPGGREQFFGPGTRLTVL.

The chain is built from TRBV27 and TRBJ2-7, with D perhaps matching TRBD1 (5 bases). The CDR3 length is 14 residues. CDR1 and CDR2 from the germline V gene are MNHEY and SMNVEV (reference sequence). V lost 4 bases, J lost 7 bases, and 17 bases lay in between. Here the CDR3 DNA reads TGTGCCAGCAGTTCAGGGTCCTCGCTATCGGAGCAGTACTTC. Protein sequence: CASSSGSSLSEQYF.

The chain joins TRBV7-9 to TRBJ2-7; D is possibly TRBD2 (5 bases). The germline gives CDR1 SEHNR, CDR2 FQNEAQ (reference sequence). Trimming left V 5 bases short and J 2 bases short, with 19 bases between. The CDR3 is 16 residues long. In DNA, the CDR3 is TGTGCCAGCAGCCCTGATGGAGGACCAAGACCCTACGAGCAGTACTTC. Amino acid sequence: CASSPDGGPRPYEQYF.

The chain combines TRBV7-9 with TRBJ2-3; 14 nucleotides line up with TRBD2. The V segment lost 5 bases and the J segment 1 base; nucleotides outside the gene matches: 8. The CDR3 runs to 18 residues. Germline V gives CDR1 SEHNR, CDR2 FQNEAQ (reference sequence). For the CDR3, the DNA is TGTGCCAGCAGCGCCGGGACTAGCGGGAGTAGCGGCACAGATACGCAGTATTTT. Residues: CASSAGTSGSSGTDTQYF.

V usage is TRBV4-3 and J usage is TRBJ2-5, with 7 bases lining up with TRBD2. Germline V gene data show CDR1 as LGHNA and CDR2 as YSLEER. V lost 1 base and J lost 4; bases outside the gene matches: 6. This CDR3 spans 15 amino acids. The CDR3 is CASSQARGVGETQYF. Here the CDR3 DNA reads TGCGCCAGCAGCCAAGCCCGGGGGGTGGGAGAGACCCAGTACTTC.

The V gene is TRBV19, the J gene TRBJ1-2; D possibly corresponds to TRBD1 (5 bases). This CDR3 contains 13 residues. The V gene lost 7 bases and the J gene lost 1 base, with 10 bases spanning the gap. The germline V gene has CDR1 LNHDA and CDR2 SQIVND (reference sequence). CDR3 bases: TGTGCCAGTAAACGGGGGGATAACTATGGCTACACCTTC. As protein: CASKRGDNYGYTF. Full variable domain (remainder filled in from reference TRBV19 and TRBJ1-2): DGGITQSPKYLFRKEGQNVTLSCEQNLNHDAMYWYRQDPGQGLRLIYYSQIVNDFQKGDIAEGYSVSREKKESFPLTVTSAQKNPTAFYLCASKRGDNYGYTFGSGTRLTVV.

The chain combines TRBV28 with TRBJ2-5; D is perhaps TRBD1 (5 bases). From germline, CDR1 is MDHEN and CDR2 SYDVKM. Trimming cost V 6 bases and J 4 bases, with 15 bases left between them. The CDR3 spans 14 residues. The CDR3 DNA reads TGTGCCAGCAGACCTGCAGGGTCGGGAGAGACCCAGTACTTC. Its protein product is CASRPAGSGETQYF.

This chain links TRBV27 with TRBJ1-2; D not resolved. CDR3 length: 14 residues. Per germline, CDR1 MNHEY and CDR2 SMNVEV (reference sequence). The V gene lost 0 bases and the J gene lost 8 bases, with 13 bases spanning the gap. As DNA, the CDR3 is TGTGCCAGCAGTTTATCGAAAGATATGCGGGGCTACACCTTC. It is translated as CASSLSKDMRGYTF.

The CDR3 region has the DNA TGTGCCAGCAGCCCCGGGACAAGCTATAGCAATCAGCCCCAGCATTTT. Residues: CASSPGTSYSNQPQHF. The J gene is TRBJ1-5, the V gene TRBV5-8; D may be TRBD1 (6 bases). V was clipped by 4 bases and J by 0 bases, with 14 bases between them. The CDR3 is 16 residues long. Germline loops: CDR1 SGHTS, CDR2 YDEGEE.

This chain connects TRBV4-1 to TRBJ2-4, with a tentative D call TRBD2 (6 bases). This CDR3 is 14 amino acids long. Trimming took 0 bases from V and 12 from J, leaving 15 bases between them. Germline values: CDR1 MGHRA, CDR2 YSYEKL. The CDR3 sequence is CASSQDPGVSTQYF. Written as DNA, the CDR3 is TGCGCCAGCAGCCAAGATCCGGGAGTAAGTACTCAGTACTTC.

This chain joins TRBV5-4 and TRBJ2-3; D is unclear. V was shortened by 0 bases and J by 4 bases, with 6 bases between the two germline ends. The CDR3 sequence is 13 residues long. CDR1 SGHNT and CDR2 YYREEE come from the germline V gene (reference sequence). CDR3 region: CASSLDLADTQYF. The CDR3 DNA sequence: TGTGCCAGCAGCTTGGATCTTGCAGATACGCAGTATTTT.

The rearrangement links TRBV19 to TRBJ2-5, with 7 bases aligning to TRBD1. The J segment lost 5 bases and the V segment lost 11 bases, leaving 11 bases of the junction unmatched. The CDR3 has 13 amino acids. CDR1 and CDR2 from the germline V gene are LNHDA and SQIVND (reference sequence). CDR3 sequence: CAYSRGLGETQYF. CDR3 DNA: TGTGCCTATAGCAGGGGGTTAGGTGAGACCCAGTACTTC.

The rearrangement links TRBV10-3 to TRBJ2-3; no firm D call. Trimming pared 0 bases from V and 11 bases from J, leaving 9 bases between. The CDR3 sequence is 12 residues long. Germline V lookup: CDR1 ENHRY, CDR2 SYGVKD. The CDR3 region has the DNA TGTGCCATCAGTGAGTCATACATACGGCAGTATTTT. It translates to CAISESYIRQYF.

J is TRBJ2-7 and V is TRBV28; weak D call: TRBD1 (6 bases). The V end was cut by 3 bases, the J end by 1 base, with 13 bases between. The length of the CDR3 is 15 residues. CDR1 and CDR2 from the germline V gene are MDHEN and SYDVKM. CDR3 residues: CASSFTGRVSYEQYF. The CDR3 DNA follows: TGTGCCAGCAGTTTCACAGGGCGGGTGTCCTACGAGCAGTACTTC.

V is TRBV5-4 and J is TRBJ2-2; TRBD1 might be the D (7 bases). Germline CDR1 SGHNT, CDR2 YYREEE (reference sequence). Trimming took off 4 bases at V and 3 bases at J, with 16 bases between the two ends. The CDR3 covers 16 residues. The DNA for the CDR3 is TGTGCCAGCAGCCGCGGGACAGCTAAGGACACCGGGGAGCTGTTTTTT. It translates to CASSRGTAKDTGELFF.

The rearrangement uses TRBV6-6 and TRBJ1-6; TRBD1 matches at 8 bases. The CDR3 extends over 16 amino acids. V lost 5 bases to trimming and J lost 7 bases; unmatched junction nucleotides: 10. CDR1 and CDR2 (germline): MNHNY, SVGAGI (reference sequence). DNA of the CDR3: TGTGCCAGCAGTACCCCCCTGGACAGGGACAATTCACCCCTCCACTTT. Translating gives CASSTPLDRDNSPLHF.

This chain links TRBV28 with TRBJ1-4; D is ambiguous. This CDR3 is 13 amino acids long. The ends were cut back, 6 bases at V and 8 bases at J, with 13 bases in the middle. Germline CDR1 and CDR2: MDHEN and SYDVKM. CDR3 DNA: TGTGCCAGCAGCCCTGATATCAGGGAAAAACTGTTTTTT. Translated: CASSPDIREKLFF.

CDR3: CASSTGQAHYGYTF. CDR3 bases: TGTGCCAGTAGTACCGGACAGGCCCACTATGGCTACACCTTC. The chain links TRBV19 to TRBJ1-2; 7 bases map to TRBD1. V gave up 4 bases and J gave up 3 bases; unmatched junction bases: 5. Per germline, CDR1 LNHDA and CDR2 SQIVND (reference sequence). CDR3 size: 14 residues. Full variable domain (remainder filled in from reference TRBV19 and TRBJ1-2): DGGITQSPKYLFRKEGQNVTLSCEQNLNHDAMYWYRQDPGQGLRLIYYSQIVNDFQKGDIAEGYSVSREKKESFPLTVTSAQKNPTAFYLCASSTGQAHYGYTFGSGTRLTVV.

The V call is TRBV5-1, the J call TRBJ2-5; 9 bases are a match to TRBD1. V was clipped by 3 bases and J by 9 bases; unmatched bases: 9. This CDR3 has 14 residues. Germline CDR1 and CDR2: SGHRS and YFSETQ. CDR3 coding DNA: TGCGCCAGCAGCTCCGACAGGGGGGGATTGGCCCAGTACTTC. Protein product: CASSSDRGGLAQYF.